One T cell receptor (beta chain) is described in this entry. The sample is drawn from a study of siplizumab effects on memory and regulatory T cells. Per the germline V gene, CDR1 is LNHDA and CDR2 is SQIVND (reference sequence). The CDR3 consists of 15 residues. The V and J ends lost 5 bases and 0 bases, in that order; junction bases with no gene match: 7. The repertoire was sequenced with immunoSEQ multiplex PCR; TCRdb's copy has only in-frame clones and lacks some. Of approximately 90,000 clones in the sample, 94% are singletons; the top ten hold roughly 0.3%. The V gene is TRBV19, the J gene TRBJ2-7, with 7 bases identical to TRBD1. This TCR derives from a human donor in good health. The sample was non-Treg CD4+ T cells sorted from blood. The CDR3 DNA is TGTGCCAGTAGTTCCCAACAGGGGCTCTCCTACGAGCAGTACTTC. This codes for CASSSQQGLSYEQYF.